Listed here are 27 T cell receptor beta chains from one sample, sequenced in a study of cytomegalovirus exposure and HLA in healthy donors. Primers: 60 Vbeta forward and 13 Jbeta reverse. The protocol was immunoSEQ multiplex PCR, while the TCRdb copy is restricted to in-frame clones and leaves out a portion. The repertoire holds more than 90,000 clones, more than 75% seen once, with roughly 8.4% in the top ten. Sample: PBMCs. These receptors all come from a human donor in good health.

The CDR3 sequence is CASSFTGGTGELFF. In nucleotides, the CDR3 is TGTGCCAGCAGTTTTACAGGGGGCACCGGGGAGCTGTTTTTT. The chain recombines TRBV6-5 with TRBJ2-2; 8 bases are a match to TRBD1. Germline CDR1 reads MNHEY; CDR2 reads SVGAGI. V lost 4 bases, J lost 4 bases, and 2 bases stayed unmatched. This CDR3 is built from 14 residues.

The gene calls are TRBV15 and TRBJ2-1; no definite D call. The V end was cut by 0 bases, the J end by 0 bases, with 6 bases between. CDR1 is LNHNV and CDR2 is YYDKDF in the germline V gene (reference sequence). CDR3 length: 15 amino acids. CDR3 DNA sequence: TGTGCCACCAGCAGAGAAGCGACCTCCTACAATGAGCAGTTCTTC. Protein: CATSREATSYNEQFF.

The rearrangement joins TRBV30 to TRBJ2-7; D is perhaps TRBD1 (5 bases). Trimming stripped 0 bases from V and 4 bases from J, with 10 bases between. The CDR3 is 13 residues long. Looked up from germline, CDR1 is GTSNPN and CDR2 is SVGIG (reference sequence). Here the CDR3 DNA reads TGTGCCTGGAGTGTACAGGTAAATTACGAGCAGTACTTC. The encoded protein is CAWSVQVNYEQYF.

The rearrangement links TRBV5-6 to TRBJ2-7; D gene ambiguous. V was cut by 0 bases and J by 3 bases, with 7 bases left in between. Germline CDR1 SGHDT, CDR2 YYEEEE. This CDR3 spans 13 amino acids. CDR3 loop: CASSLVARYEQYF. Here the CDR3 DNA reads TGTGCCAGCAGCTTGGTAGCACGCTACGAGCAGTACTTC.

In this sample, this clone turned up a few times. The chain is built from TRBV4-2 and TRBJ2-7, with 7 bases aligning to TRBD1. Looked up from germline, CDR1 is LGHNA and CDR2 is YNFKEQ. The CDR3 has 14 amino acids. With V trimmed by 1 base and J by 0 bases, 0 bases remained unmatched. The CDR3 loop is CASSQGDSSYEQYF. The CDR3 DNA reads TGTGCCAGCAGCCAAGGGGACAGCTCCTACGAGCAGTACTTC.

This clone showed up just a few times. CDR3 residues: CASRGRVISNQPQHF. For the CDR3, the DNA is TGTGCCAGCAGAGGCAGGGTGATCAGCAATCAGCCCCAGCATTTT. V is TRBV4-2 and J is TRBJ1-5, with D perhaps TRBD1 (5 bases). CDR3 length: 15 amino acids. Germline V lookup: CDR1 LGHNA, CDR2 YNFKEQ. V was cut by 6 bases and J by 1 base, with 13 bases left in between.

This clone was detected only once. This sequence joins TRBV11-2 and TRBJ2-7; TRBD1 is a possible D gene (6 bases). The length of the CDR3 is 14 residues. V lost 5 bases and J lost 4, with 15 bases in between. Germline CDR1 is SGHAT and CDR2 is FQNNGV. The CDR3 sequence: CASSPRRTDYEQYF. As DNA, the CDR3 is TGTGCCAGCAGCCCAAGAAGGACAGATTACGAGCAGTACTTC.

The V and J genes are TRBV27 and TRBJ2-5, with TRBD2 identical over 14 bases. The junction had 4 bases not matched to a gene; V was cut back by 6 bases and J by 4 bases. This CDR3 comprises 15 residues. Germline V gene sequence: CDR1 MNHEY, CDR2 SMNVEV (reference sequence). CDR3 sequence reads: CASRPGLAGAETQYF. For the CDR3, the DNA is TGTGCCAGCAGACCGGGACTAGCGGGAGCAGAGACCCAGTACTTC.

The rearrangement links TRBV7-6 to TRBJ2-3, with D maybe TRBD2 (6 bases). Trimming pared 2 bases from V and 4 bases from J, leaving 10 bases between. There are 14 residues in the CDR3. Germline-derived CDR1 and CDR2 are SGHVS and FNYEAQ. The CDR3 protein is CASSLIGGPDTQYF. CDR3 DNA: TGTGCCAGCAGCTTAATCGGGGGTCCAGATACGCAGTATTTT.

The chain links TRBV10-2 to TRBJ1-1; no clear D gene. Trimming stripped 7 bases from V and 1 base from J, with 10 bases between. Germline V gene lookup returns CDR1 WSHSY and CDR2 SAAADI. The CDR3 length is 13 residues. The CDR3 region has the DNA TGCGCCAGCACTGGGAGGGCGAACACTGAAGCTTTCTTT. It yields the protein CASTGRANTEAFF.

The rearrangement joins TRBV2 to TRBJ1-1; 7 bases are shared with TRBD1. Per the germline V gene, CDR1 is SNHLY and CDR2 is FYNNEI. V lost 6 bases, J lost 4 bases, and 5 bases stayed unmatched. CDR3 length equals 13 residues. CDR3 bases: TGTGCCAGCAGGACAGGGATGAGCACTGAAGCTTTCTTT. Translating gives CASRTGMSTEAFF. The complete variable domain, with remaining parts taken from reference TRBV2 and TRBJ1-1, reads EPEVTQTPSHQVTQMGQEVILRCVPISNHLYFYWYRQILGQKVEFLVSFYNNEISEKSEIFDDQFSVERPDGSNFTLKIRSTKLEDSAMYFCASRTGMSTEAFFGQGTRLTVV.

This chain links TRBV2 with TRBJ2-7, with 13 bases identical to TRBD2. The CDR3 consists of 16 residues. The ends lost 6 bases at V and 3 bases at J; junction bases unmatched: 8. Per germline, CDR1 SNHLY and CDR2 FYNNEI. This CDR3 is CASSPLLAGGNYEQYF. The CDR3 DNA sequence: TGTGCCAGCAGCCCCTTACTAGCGGGAGGGAACTACGAGCAGTACTTC.

The rearrangement links TRBV6-1 to TRBJ2-5; 11 bases line up with TRBD2. Per germline, CDR1 MNHNS and CDR2 SASEGT. This CDR3 has 15 amino acids. The ends lost 8 bases at V and 5 bases at J; junction bases unmatched: 10. The CDR3 is CASAQTSGVRETQYF. The CDR3 DNA reads as TGTGCCAGCGCCCAGACTAGCGGGGTCAGGGAGACCCAGTACTTC.

J is TRBJ2-2 and V is TRBV10-1; 7 positions agree with TRBD1. J gave up 3 bases and V 6 bases, and 4 bases lay outside the gene matches. Germline V gene lookup returns CDR1 WNHNN and CDR2 SYGVQD (reference sequence). The CDR3 length is 14 residues. The CDR3 spells CASSLTGDTGELFF. The CDR3 region has the DNA TGCGCCAGCAGCCTTACAGGGGACACCGGGGAGCTGTTTTTT.

Remarks on this clone: One end of the junction is discordant with germline, which a read error may explain. The sample carries other DNA sequences with the same CDR3. This rearrangement joins TRBV10-3 to TRBJ1-1, with 7 bases fitting TRBD1. This CDR3 contains 14 residues. CDR1 is ENHRY, CDR2 SYGVKD, per germline. This CDR3 is CAISEGARGTEAFF. CDR3 coding DNA: TGCGCCATCAGTGAGGGGGCGCGGGGTACTGAAGCTTTCTTT.

This chain uses TRBV29-1 with TRBJ1-2; D may be TRBD1 (5 bases). The CDR3 loop spans 12 amino acids. V gave up 5 bases and J gave up 7 bases, with 14 bases separating them. Germline assignment: CDR1 SQVTM and CDR2 ANQGSEA. The CDR3 nucleotides are TGCAGCGTTTCGCGGCCCCAGGGTGGCTACACCTTC. Amino acids: CSVSRPQGGYTF.

The chain has TRBV6-5 and TRBJ1-4; a possible D gene is TRBD1 (5 bases). The germline gives CDR1 MNHEY, CDR2 SVGAGI. V lost 6 bases, J lost 0 bases, and 11 bases lay in between. CDR3 length: 15 amino acids. DNA for the CDR3: TGTGCCAGCAGGAGGTCGACAGCAACTAATGAAAAACTGTTTTTT. Translating gives CASRRSTATNEKLFF.

Points on this clone: Its ends do not fully match the called genes, so a read error is possible. The sample carries other DNA sequences with the same CDR3. The chain carries TRBV6-5 and TRBJ1-6; D may be TRBD1 (6 bases). The CDR3 contains 14 residues. The V gene's germline CDR1 is MNHEY and CDR2 SVGAGI. In DNA, the CDR3 is TGTGCCAGTAGTTACTGGGACAAGAGTTCACCCCTCCACTTT. It encodes CASSYWDKSSPLHF.

The rearrangement links TRBV9 to TRBJ1-4; no reliable D call. This CDR3 comprises 15 residues. The V gene's germline CDR1 is SGDLS and CDR2 YYNGEE. The ends were cut back, 7 bases at V and 4 bases at J, with 17 bases in the middle. CDR3 nucleotide sequence: TGTGCCAGCGCGGAAAGAGAGGGATTTAATGAAAAACTGTTTTTT. Residues: CASAEREGFNEKLFF. Using reference TRBV9 and TRBJ1-4 for the parts outside the CDR3, the full variable domain is DSGVTQTPKHLITATGQRVTLRCSPRSGDLSVYWYQQSLDQGLQFLIQYYNGEERAKGNILERFSAQQFPDLHSELNLSSLELGDSALYFCASAEREGFNEKLFFGSGTQLSVL.

The V call is TRBV7-9, the J call TRBJ2-3; tentative D call: TRBD1 (5 bases). V lost 3 bases and J 5 bases, leaving 12 bases between the germline ends. Germline V gives CDR1 SEHNR, CDR2 FQNEAQ (reference sequence). This CDR3 region has 14 residues. CDR3: CASSFTGSGDTQYF. In DNA form, the CDR3 reads TGTGCCAGCAGCTTTACAGGTTCAGGAGATACGCAGTATTTT.

This rearrangement joins TRBV7-9 to TRBJ2-7; maybe TRBD2 (5 bases). Germline V CDR1 and CDR2: SEHNR, FQNEAQ (reference sequence). The CDR3 length is 13 residues. The V end was cut by 1 base, the J end by 9 bases, with 13 bases between. This chain's CDR3 is CASSLGGQTPQYF. CDR3 bases: TGTGCCAGCAGCTTAGGCGGGCAGACCCCGCAGTACTTC.

This chain connects TRBV5-1 to TRBJ1-2; 10 bases align to TRBD1. The trim removed 5 bases at V and 7 bases at J, leaving 8 bases unmatched. The CDR3 loop spans 14 amino acids. CDR1 and CDR2 from the germline V gene are SGHRS and YFSETQ. This CDR3 is CASSPDRGQSGYTF. CDR3 nucleotides: TGCGCCAGCAGTCCTGACAGGGGGCAGAGTGGCTACACCTTC.

The chain uses TRBV5-1 and TRBJ2-3; a weak D match, TRBD2 (7 bases). This CDR3 contains 17 residues. Germline CDR1 and CDR2: SGHRS and YFSETQ. V lost 0 bases to trimming and J lost 2 bases, with 16 bases between them. Here the CDR3 reads CASSLALGGPPTDTQYF. The CDR3 DNA is TGCGCCAGCAGCTTGGCCCTGGGGGGGCCCCCCACAGATACGCAGTATTTT.

This clone turned up a few times. The J gene is TRBJ2-7, the V gene TRBV5-1, with 8 positions matching TRBD1. This CDR3 contains 14 residues. V shed 4 bases, J shed 5 bases, and the junction held 8 bases outside the gene matches. Per the germline V gene, CDR1 is SGHRS and CDR2 is YFSETQ. The CDR3 nucleotides are TGCGCCAGCAGCCAACAGACAGGGGCGAACGAGCAGTACTTC. This codes for CASSQQTGANEQYF.

V usage is TRBV29-1 and J usage is TRBJ2-5; D is possibly TRBD2 (6 bases). TRBJ2-7 explains the end of the DNA better; the J call may be wrong. The CDR3 is made up of 13 amino acids. CDR1 is SQVTM, CDR2 ANQGSEA, per germline. CDR3 nucleotide sequence: TGCAGCGTGGGGGGATTGGACGGCTACGAGCAGTACTTC. This gives the protein CSVGGLDGYEQYF.

This clone occurred once. This rearrangement joins TRBV5-1 to TRBJ2-2, with D perhaps matching TRBD1 (5 bases). Deletions cut 0 bases from V and 1 base from J, with 7 bases between. The length of the CDR3 is 15 residues. Germline CDR1 is SGHRS and CDR2 is YFSETQ. DNA for the CDR3: TGCGCCAGCAGCTTGGGACAGATGAACACCGGGGAGCTGTTTTTT. Protein: CASSLGQMNTGELFF.

The CDR3 DNA reads TGTGCCAGCAGCTTGTTTTCCTCCGGAAACACCATATATTTT. It translates to CASSLFSSGNTIYF. This chain connects TRBV5-4 to TRBJ1-3; D is undetermined. Germline V gene sequence: CDR1 SGHNT, CDR2 YYREEE (reference sequence). The CDR3 runs 14 residues. Trimming took off 1 base at V and 4 bases at J, with 9 bases between the two ends.